A selection of T cell receptor beta chains follows, all from one sample in a study of PD-1 blockade in classical Hodgkin lymphoma. This table comes from immunoSEQ multiplex PCR, and its TCRdb copy is limited to in-frame clones, with some not included. The data contain tens of thousands of clones, around 80% of them seen just once; the ten biggest clones take up about 39%. Specimen: peripheral blood mononuclear cells (PBMCs), collected before the fourth cycle of nivolumab. The source is a human donor with classical Hodgkin lymphoma. Each CDR3 is given with its conserved first and last residue. The D gene is left open where the match is weak. The listing skips clone size in some rows; elsewhere it reads once, few, many or a size class.

>NA|TRBV18|TRBJ1-1|NA
TGTGCCAGCTCACCCTCGGACGGGAACACTGAAGCTTTCTTT
CASSPSDGNTEAFF
>NA|TRBV7-8|TRBJ1-5|NA
TGTGCCAGCAGCTTAGGTTTACAGGGACGACAGCCCCAGCATTTT
CASSLGLQGRQPQHF
>TRBD2|TRBV4-2|TRBJ2-1|medium-sized
TGTGCCAGCAGTCCTTCCGGGACTAGCGGCTCACAGGGGCAGTTCTTC
CASSPSGTSGSQGQFF
>NA|TRBV5-1|TRBJ1-5|NA
TGCGCCAGCAAGGAGGGGACATTTAGCAATCAGCCCCAGCATTTT
CASKEGTFSNQPQHF
>TRBD1|TRBV9|TRBJ1-2|NA
TGTGCCAGCAGCGTCCCCGGGACAGGGACAACGGGCTACACCTTC
CASSVPGTGTTGYTF
>TRBD2|TRBV6-6|TRBJ2-3|large
TGTGCCAGCGTACGGGGGGGCCGTGTCACAGATACGCAGTATTTT
CASVRGGRVTDTQYF
>NA|TRBV2|TRBJ2-1|NA
TGTGCCAGCATTACGGACCGAGCCTACAATGAGCAGTTCTTC
CASITDRAYNEQFF
>TRBD1|TRBV6-6|TRBJ1-2|few
TGTGCCAGCAGCCTGGGACAGGGGGCGCCTGGCTACACCTTC
CASSLGQGAPGYTF
>NA|TRBV5-1|TRBJ2-5|NA
TGCGCCAGCAGCTTGGCCTTAGGGGGTGTCGAGACCCAGTACTTC
CASSLALGGVETQYF
>NA|TRBV19|TRBJ2-1|NA
TGTGCCAGTAGTGTTGACAGGTACAATGAGCAGTTCTTC
CASSVDRYNEQFF
>NA|TRBV2|TRBJ2-7|NA
TGTGCCAGCAGTGAATCCGGATACGAGCAGTACTTC
CASSESGYEQYF
>TRBD2|TRBV29-1|TRBJ2-7|NA
TGCAGCGTTGGGTCGGGACTAGCTTACGAGCAGTACTTC
CSVGSGLAYEQYF
>NA|TRBV19|TRBJ2-6|once
TGTGCCAGTAGGGACAGTACCTCTGGGGCCAACGTCCTGACTTTC
CASRDSTSGANVLTF
>TRBD1|TRBV6-5|TRBJ1-2|few
TGTGCCACCCGGGACAGACACCCTGGCTACACCTTC
CATRDRHPGYTF
>NA|TRBV4-1|TRBJ2-1|NA
TGCGCCAGCAGCCAAGATGGGCAGGGTCCCCCCTACAATGAGCAGTTCTTC
CASSQDGQGPPYNEQFF
>NA|TRBV9|TRBJ1-4|once
TGTGCCAGCAGCGCTTCAGGCGGCTATAATGAAAAACTGTTTTTT
CASSASGGYNEKLFF
>NA|TRBV7-9|TRBJ2-3|NA
TGTGCCAGCAGCCCTCCCACGGGACGCACAGATACGCAGTATTTT
CASSPPTGRTDTQYF
>NA|TRBV7-2|TRBJ2-2|NA
TGTGCCAGCAAAGAGTTCGGGACTCCTAACACCGGGGAGCTGTTTTTT
CASKEFGTPNTGELFF
>NA|TRBV19|TRBJ2-2|NA
TGTGCCAGTAGTAATCAGGGTGGCGGGGAGCTGTTTTTT
CASSNQGGGELFF
>NA|TRBV5-5|TRBJ1-3|few
TGTGCCAGCAGCTCTGACGGCGAAGGGACCATATATTTT
CASSSDGEGTIYF
>NA|TRBV10-3|TRBJ1-2|NA
TGTGCCATCAGTGTAGGGACGGGTACTAACTATGGCTACACCTTC
CAISVGTGTNYGYTF
>NA|TRBV28|TRBJ1-6|NA
TGTGCCACCGGGGGGAATAGACATTCACCCCTCCACTTT
CATGGNRHSPLHF
>NA|TRBV4-1|TRBJ2-5|NA
TGCGCCAGCAGCCAAGGCCCCGCCAGAGATAACCAAGAGACCCAGTACTTC
CASSQGPARDNQETQYF
>NA|TRBV27|TRBJ2-7|once
TGTGCCAGCAGTTTAGGGGGAGGGGGCTTCTACGAGCAGTACTTC
CASSLGGGGFYEQYF
>NA|TRBV10-3|TRBJ2-7|NA
TGTGCCATCAGTGCTCTGCCGGACGAGCAGTACTTC
CAISALPDEQYF
>NA|TRBV19|TRBJ2-3|once
TGTGCCAGTAGCAGAACAGGCGACGACACAGATACGCAGTATTTT
CASSRTGDDTDTQYF
>NA|TRBV2|TRBJ1-2|NA
TGTGCCAGCGTCTGGTCAAAGGATGGCTACACCTTC
CASVWSKDGYTF
>TRBD1|TRBV5-1|TRBJ1-1|few
TGCGCCAGCAGCTCCGGACAGGGAAACACTGAAGCTTTCTTT
CASSSGQGNTEAFF
>TRBD1|TRBV28|TRBJ2-7|NA
TGTGCCAGCAGTTTAGGGGGGACAGGGGCCTACGAGCAGTACTTC
CASSLGGTGAYEQYF
>NA|TRBV19|TRBJ1-6|NA
TGTGCCAGTAGTATAGACGCGATCTCCTATAATTCACCCCTCCACTTT
CASSIDAISYNSPLHF
>TRBD1|TRBV19|TRBJ2-1|NA
TGTGCCAGTAGTACCGGACAGGGGCTAATATACAATGAGCAGTTCTTC
CASSTGQGLIYNEQFF
>NA|TRBV28|TRBJ1-2|NA
TGTGCCAGCAGTTTACCTCCGCTCGGGGTCTATGGCTACACCTTC
CASSLPPLGVYGYTF
>TRBD1|TRBV7-2|TRBJ1-5|NA
TGTGCCAGCAGCTCAGGACAGGGGAATCGCCAGCCCCAGCATTTT
CASSSGQGNRQPQHF
>NA|TRBV5-1|TRBJ1-1|few
TGCGCCAGCAGCACCAGACAGAACACTGAAGCTTTCTTT
CASSTRQNTEAFF
>TRBD2|TRBV7-9|TRBJ2-1|NA
TGTGCCAGCAGCCCTTCAATAGCTAGCGGGGGCAGTGAGCAGTTCTTC
CASSPSIASGGSEQFF
>TRBD1|TRBV30|TRBJ1-5|NA
TGTGCCTGGAGCGGGACAGGGGGCCGTCAGCCCCAGCATTTT
CAWSGTGGRQPQHF
>NA|TRBV11-3|TRBJ2-1|NA
TGTGCCAGCAGCTTGGGGCTAGCCACCTTCACCTACAATGAGCAGTTCTTC
CASSLGLATFTYNEQFF
>TRBD1|TRBV7-2|TRBJ1-6|NA
TGTGCCAGCACCATCTTACCGGGACAGAATTCACCCCTCCACTTT
CASTILPGQNSPLHF
>NA|TRBV10-3|TRBJ2-5|NA
TGTGCCATCAGTGGGACTACCGGGGAGACCCAGTACTTC
CAISGTTGETQYF
>NA|TRBV30|TRBJ1-2|NA
TGTGCCTGGAGCCAGGACAGCGTAGGCTATGGCTACACCTTC
CAWSQDSVGYGYTF
>NA|TRBV4-3|TRBJ2-7|NA
TGCGCCAGCAGCCATTATTACGGGCTGAACTACGAGCAGTACTTC
CASSHYYGLNYEQYF
>NA|TRBV7-3|TRBJ2-3|NA
TGTGCCAGCAGCTTAGCCACTAGCACAGATACGCAGTATTTT
CASSLATSTDTQYF
>NA|TRBV30|TRBJ1-5|NA
TGTGCCTGGAGTGGAGACAGCAATCAGCCCCAGCATTTT
CAWSGDSNQPQHF
>TRBD1|TRBV2|TRBJ1-2|NA
TGTGCCAGCCGGACAGGGGGGCGCGGCTATGGCTACACCTTC
CASRTGGRGYGYTF
>NA|TRBV27|TRBJ1-6|NA
TGTGCCACCAGGGGACTTTTCAATTCACCCCTCCACTTT
CATRGLFNSPLHF
>NA|TRBV10-3|TRBJ2-7|NA
TGTGCCATCAGTGACCCCCTCGCCCCGGGGAACTACGAGCAGTACTTC
CAISDPLAPGNYEQYF
>NA|TRBV10-3|TRBJ1-1|NA
TGTGCCATCAGCTTCGACGGGAACACTGAAGCTTTCTTT
CAISFDGNTEAFF
>NA|TRBV19|TRBJ1-6|NA
TGTGCCAGTAGTGGGTCAGGCGGTACCAACCCCAATTCACCCCTCCACTTT
CASSGSGGTNPNSPLHF
>TRBD1|TRBV2|TRBJ1-6|NA
TGTGCCAGCAGTGTACTATCTTCTCAGGGGGGGAATAATTCACCCCTCCACTTT
CASSVLSSQGGNNSPLHF
>NA|TRBV6-1|TRBJ2-7|NA
TGTGCCAGCAGTTGGTACGACGAGCAGTACTTC
CASSWYDEQYF
>NA|TRBV27|TRBJ2-5|NA
TGTGCCAGCAGTTTCGCGGTGGGAGAGACCCAGTACTTC
CASSFAVGETQYF
>TRBD2|TRBV7-3|TRBJ2-5|few
TGTGCCAGCAGCTTTACGGGGGGGCCCGGGACCCAGTACTTC
CASSFTGGPGTQYF
>NA|TRBV28|TRBJ1-2|NA
TGTGCCAGCACCACGGGGGGTGGATATGGCTACACCTTC
CASTTGGGYGYTF
>TRBD2|TRBV7-2|TRBJ2-7|NA
TGTGCCAGCAGCTTAGATGGGGGGGGAGGCTACGAGCAGTACTTC
CASSLDGGGGYEQYF
>TRBD1|TRBV6-5|TRBJ2-7|NA
TGTGCCAGCAGTTACTCCCAGACAGGGTCGTACGAGCAGTACTTC
CASSYSQTGSYEQYF